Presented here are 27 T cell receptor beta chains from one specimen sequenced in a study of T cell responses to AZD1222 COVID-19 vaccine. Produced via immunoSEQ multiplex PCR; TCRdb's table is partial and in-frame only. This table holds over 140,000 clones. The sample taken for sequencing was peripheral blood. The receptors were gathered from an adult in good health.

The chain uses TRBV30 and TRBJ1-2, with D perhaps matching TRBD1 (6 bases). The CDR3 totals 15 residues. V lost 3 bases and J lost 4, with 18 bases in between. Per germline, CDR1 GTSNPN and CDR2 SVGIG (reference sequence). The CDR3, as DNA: TGTGCCTGGAGGGACGGCGGACAGCCTTTCTATGGCTACACCTTC. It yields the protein CAWRDGGQPFYGYTF.

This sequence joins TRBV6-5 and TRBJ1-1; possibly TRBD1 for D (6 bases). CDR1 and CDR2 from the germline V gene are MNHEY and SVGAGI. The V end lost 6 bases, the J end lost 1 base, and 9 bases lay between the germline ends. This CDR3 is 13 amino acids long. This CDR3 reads CASSRGQNTEAFF. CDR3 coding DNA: TGTGCCAGCAGCCGGGGACAGAACACTGAAGCTTTCTTT.

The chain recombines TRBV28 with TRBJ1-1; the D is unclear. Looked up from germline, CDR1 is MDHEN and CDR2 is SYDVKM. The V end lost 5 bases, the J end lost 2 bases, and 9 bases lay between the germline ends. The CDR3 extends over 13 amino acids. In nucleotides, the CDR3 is TGTGCCAGCAGTAAAGGGCCTAACACTGAAGCTTTCTTT. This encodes CASSKGPNTEAFF.

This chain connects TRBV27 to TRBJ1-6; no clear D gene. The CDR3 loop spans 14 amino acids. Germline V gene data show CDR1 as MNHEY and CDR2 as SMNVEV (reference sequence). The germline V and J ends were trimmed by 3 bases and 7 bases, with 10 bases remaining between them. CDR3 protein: CASSFAGPNSPLHF. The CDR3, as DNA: TGTGCCAGCAGTTTTGCGGGTCCCAATTCACCCCTCCACTTT.

CDR3 bases: TGTGCCAGCGGAAGGATGAACACTGAAGCTTTCTTT. This codes for CASGRMNTEAFF. The rearrangement joins TRBV2 to TRBJ1-1; D remains unclear. CDR1 is SNHLY and CDR2 is FYNNEI in the germline V gene. The CDR3 runs to 12 residues. Trimming removed 8 bases from V and 0 bases from J, with 7 bases in between.

CDR3 loop: CASSDNPGTGGRVMNTEAFF. The DNA for the CDR3 is TGTGCCAGCAGTGACAACCCCGGGACAGGGGGCCGCGTCATGAACACTGAAGCTTTCTTT. This rearrangement joins TRBV2 to TRBJ1-1, with TRBD1 matching 12 bases. CDR1 is SNHLY, CDR2 FYNNEI, per germline. This CDR3 comprises 20 residues. Trimming took 3 bases from V and 0 from J; bases not matched to a gene: 14.

The DNA of the CDR3 is TGTGCTATAGGGACAGGGCTCAATGAGCAGTTCTTC. This translates into CAIGTGLNEQFF. The rearrangement links TRBV19 to TRBJ2-1; 9 nucleotides agree with TRBD1. There are 12 residues in the CDR3. The germline gives CDR1 LNHDA, CDR2 SQIVND (reference sequence).

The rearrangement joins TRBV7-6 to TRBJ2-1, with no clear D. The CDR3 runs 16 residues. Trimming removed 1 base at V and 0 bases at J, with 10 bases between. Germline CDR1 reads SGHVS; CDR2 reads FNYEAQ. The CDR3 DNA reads TGTGCCAGCAGCTTAGACGTTTTGGGCTCCTACAATGAGCAGTTCTTC. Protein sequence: CASSLDVLGSYNEQFF.

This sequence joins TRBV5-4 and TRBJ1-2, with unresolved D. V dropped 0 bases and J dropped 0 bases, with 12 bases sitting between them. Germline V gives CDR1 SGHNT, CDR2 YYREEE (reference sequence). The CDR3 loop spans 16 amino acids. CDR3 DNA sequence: TGTGCCAGCAGCTTGGGGTCCCCCGCAGCTAACTATGGCTACACCTTC. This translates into CASSLGSPAANYGYTF.

The CDR3 coding sequence is TGTGCCACCAGCTCACGAGGAGGGCGAAATGAAAAACTGTTTTTT. It codes for CATSSRGGRNEKLFF. The chain has TRBV25-1 and TRBJ1-4; D not resolved. Trimming cost V 10 bases and J 5 bases, with 20 bases left between them. Germline V gives CDR1 MGHDK, CDR2 SYGVNS. The CDR3 totals 15 residues.

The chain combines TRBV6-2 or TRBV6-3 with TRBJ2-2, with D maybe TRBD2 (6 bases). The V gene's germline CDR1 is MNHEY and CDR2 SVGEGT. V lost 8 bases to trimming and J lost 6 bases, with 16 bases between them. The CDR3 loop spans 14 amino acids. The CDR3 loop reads CASRRSGVAGELFF. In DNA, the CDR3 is TGTGCCAGCCGCCGTTCGGGGGTGGCCGGGGAGCTGTTTTTT.

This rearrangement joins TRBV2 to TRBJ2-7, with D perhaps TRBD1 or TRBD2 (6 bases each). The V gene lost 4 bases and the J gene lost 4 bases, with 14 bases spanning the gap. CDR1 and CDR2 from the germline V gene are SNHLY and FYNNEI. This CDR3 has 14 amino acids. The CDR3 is CASSVWGAEYEQYF. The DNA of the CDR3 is TGTGCCAGCAGTGTGTGGGGGGCGGAATACGAGCAGTACTTC.

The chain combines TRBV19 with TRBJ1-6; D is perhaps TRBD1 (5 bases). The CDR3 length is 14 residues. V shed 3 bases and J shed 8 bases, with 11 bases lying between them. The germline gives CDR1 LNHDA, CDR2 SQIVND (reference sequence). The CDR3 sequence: CASSIQGRDSPLHF. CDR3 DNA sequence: TGTGCCAGTAGTATTCAGGGTCGGGATTCACCCCTCCACTTT.

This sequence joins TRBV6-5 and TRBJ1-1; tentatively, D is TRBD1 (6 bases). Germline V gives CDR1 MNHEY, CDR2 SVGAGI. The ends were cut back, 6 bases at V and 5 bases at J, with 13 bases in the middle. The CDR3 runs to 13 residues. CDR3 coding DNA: TGTGCCAGCAGCCGCGGGGGGCATACTGAAGCTTTCTTT. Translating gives CASSRGGHTEAFF.

Here the CDR3 reads CASSRTGDLHF. DNA for the CDR3: TGTGCCAGCAGCAGGACAGGAGACCTCCACTTT. The chain has TRBV11-3 and TRBJ1-6; 7 nucleotides agree with TRBD1. The junction had 4 bases not matched to a gene; V was cut back by 5 bases and J by 15 bases. The CDR3 is 11 amino acids. The V gene's germline CDR1 is SGHNT and CDR2 YENEEA.

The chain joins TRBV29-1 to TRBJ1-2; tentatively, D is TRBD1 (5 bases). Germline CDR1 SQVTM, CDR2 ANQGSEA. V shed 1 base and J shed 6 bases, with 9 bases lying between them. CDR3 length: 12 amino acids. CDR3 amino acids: CSVEAPGNGYTF. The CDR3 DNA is TGCAGCGTTGAAGCCCCAGGGAATGGCTACACCTTC.

In nucleotides, the CDR3 is TGTGCCAGCAGCTTAGAAGGGGGCTGGGAAAAACTGTTTTTT. Its translation is CASSLEGGWEKLFF. The chain combines TRBV7-8 with TRBJ1-4, with TRBD1 matching 7 bases. This CDR3 comprises 14 residues. Unmatched junction bases numbered 4, after V lost 1 base and J lost 8 bases. CDR1 and CDR2 (germline): SGHVS, FQNEAQ.

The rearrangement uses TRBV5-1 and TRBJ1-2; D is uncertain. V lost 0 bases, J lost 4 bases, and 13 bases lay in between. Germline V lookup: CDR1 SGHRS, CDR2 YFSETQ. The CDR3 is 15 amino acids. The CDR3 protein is CASSLGGSRTYGYTF. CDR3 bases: TGCGCCAGCAGCTTGGGGGGAAGTAGGACCTATGGCTACACCTTC.

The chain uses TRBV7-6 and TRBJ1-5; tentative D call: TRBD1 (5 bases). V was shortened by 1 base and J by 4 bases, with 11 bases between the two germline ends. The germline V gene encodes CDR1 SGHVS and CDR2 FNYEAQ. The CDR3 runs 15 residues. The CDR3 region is CASSLEAGLNQPQHF. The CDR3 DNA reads TGTGCCAGCAGCTTAGAGGCAGGGCTTAATCAGCCCCAGCATTTT.

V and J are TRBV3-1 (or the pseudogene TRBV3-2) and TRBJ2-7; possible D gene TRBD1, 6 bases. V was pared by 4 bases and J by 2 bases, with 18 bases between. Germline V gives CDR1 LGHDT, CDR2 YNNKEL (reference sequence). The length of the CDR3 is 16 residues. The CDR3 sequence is CASSPRTSTGTYEQYF. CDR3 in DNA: TGTGCCAGCAGCCCCCGCACCTCGACAGGAACCTACGAGCAGTACTTC.

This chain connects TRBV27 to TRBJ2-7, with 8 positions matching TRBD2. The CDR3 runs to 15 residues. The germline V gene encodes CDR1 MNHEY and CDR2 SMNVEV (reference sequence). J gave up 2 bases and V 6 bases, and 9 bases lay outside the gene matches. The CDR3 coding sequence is TGTGCCAGCAGCCTCGGGGGGGGCCCAGCCTACGAGCAGTACTTC. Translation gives CASSLGGGPAYEQYF.

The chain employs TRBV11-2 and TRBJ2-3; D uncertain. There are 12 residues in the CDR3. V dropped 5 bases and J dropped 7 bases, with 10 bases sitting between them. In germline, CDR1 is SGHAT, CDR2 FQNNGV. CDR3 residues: CASSPSLHTQYF. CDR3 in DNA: TGTGCCAGCAGCCCCTCCCTGCATACGCAGTATTTT.

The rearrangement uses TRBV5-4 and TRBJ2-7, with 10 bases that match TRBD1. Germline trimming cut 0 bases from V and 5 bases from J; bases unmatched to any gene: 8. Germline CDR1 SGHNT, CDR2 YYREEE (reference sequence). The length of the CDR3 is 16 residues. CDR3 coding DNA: TGTGCCAGCAGCTTGGGGATCGACAGGGGGCGGAACGAGCAGTACTTC. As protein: CASSLGIDRGRNEQYF.

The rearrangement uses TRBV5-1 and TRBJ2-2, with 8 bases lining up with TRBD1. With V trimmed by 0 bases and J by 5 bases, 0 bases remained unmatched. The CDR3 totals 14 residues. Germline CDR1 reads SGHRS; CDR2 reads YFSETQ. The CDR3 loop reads CASSLDRGTGELFF. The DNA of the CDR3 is TGCGCCAGCAGCTTGGACAGGGGGACCGGGGAGCTGTTTTTT.

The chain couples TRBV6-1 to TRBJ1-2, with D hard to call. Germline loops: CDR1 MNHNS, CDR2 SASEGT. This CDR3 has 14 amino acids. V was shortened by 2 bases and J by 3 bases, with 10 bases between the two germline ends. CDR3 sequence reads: CASSEFVTHYGYTF. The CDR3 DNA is TGTGCCAGCAGTGAATTCGTGACACACTATGGCTACACCTTC.

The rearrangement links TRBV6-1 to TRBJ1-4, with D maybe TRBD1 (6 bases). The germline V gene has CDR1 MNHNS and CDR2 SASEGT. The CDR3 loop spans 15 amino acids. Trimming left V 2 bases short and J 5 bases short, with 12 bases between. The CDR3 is CASSEKGRGNEKLFF. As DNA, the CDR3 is TGTGCCAGCAGTGAAAAGGGCAGGGGCAATGAAAAACTGTTTTTT.

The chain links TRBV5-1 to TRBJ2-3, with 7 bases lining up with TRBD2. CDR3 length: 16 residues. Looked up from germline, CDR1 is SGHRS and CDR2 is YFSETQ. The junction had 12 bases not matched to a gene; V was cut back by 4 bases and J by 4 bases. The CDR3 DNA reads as TGCGCCAGCAGCACCCGCCAGTGGGCGGGGGCAGATACGCAGTATTTT. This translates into CASSTRQWAGADTQYF.